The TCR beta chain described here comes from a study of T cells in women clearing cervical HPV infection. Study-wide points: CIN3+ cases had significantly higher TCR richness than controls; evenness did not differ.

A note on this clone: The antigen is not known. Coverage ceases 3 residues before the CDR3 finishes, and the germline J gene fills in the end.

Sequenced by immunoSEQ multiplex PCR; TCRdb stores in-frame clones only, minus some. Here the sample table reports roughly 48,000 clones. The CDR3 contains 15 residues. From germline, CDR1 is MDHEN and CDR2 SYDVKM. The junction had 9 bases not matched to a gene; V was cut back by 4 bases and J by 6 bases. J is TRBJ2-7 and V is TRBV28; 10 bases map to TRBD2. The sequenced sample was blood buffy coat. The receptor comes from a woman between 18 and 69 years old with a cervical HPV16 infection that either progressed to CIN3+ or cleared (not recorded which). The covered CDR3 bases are TGTGCCAGCAGTTCTCCCGGGACTAGCGTAGTCGAG. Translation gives CASSSPGTSVVE. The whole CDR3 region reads CASSSPGTSVVEQYF.